Listed below are T cell receptor beta chains from one sample, sequenced in a study of cytomegalovirus exposure and HLA in healthy donors. Libraries were prepared by immunoSEQ multiplex PCR; TCRdb keeps only in-frame clonotypes and omits some of them. The profile shows some 130,000 clones, around 89% of them singletons. Source material: PBMCs. The receptor set was obtained from a woman aged 18-30 years in good health and CMV-seropositive. The CDR3 runs from the conserved cysteine through the conserved F or W. A D gene is named only where the DNA matches it firmly. Clone size is not always given. Where it is, it says once, few, many or a class for expanded clones.

v_call	j_call	clone_size	d_call	cdr3_aa	cdr3_nt
TRBV29-1	TRBJ1-3	few	NA	CSVGSLSSGNTIYF	TGCAGCGTTGGGTCGTTGAGCTCTGGAAACACCATATATTTT
TRBV10-3	TRBJ1-4	once	TRBD1	CAIRATGGREKLFF	TGTGCCATCAGGGCGACAGGGGGTCGAGAAAAACTGTTTTTT
TRBV7-2	TRBJ1-5	NA	NA	CASSTGVNQPQHF	TGTGCCAGCAGCACCGGGGTCAATCAGCCCCAGCATTTT
TRBV9	TRBJ1-2	once	NA	CASSKDSYGYTF	TGTGCCAGCAGCAAGGACAGCTATGGCTACACCTTC
TRBV6-1	TRBJ1-1	once	TRBD1	CASREHRGGTEAFF	TGTGCCAGCAGAGAACACAGGGGTGGCACTGAAGCTTTCTTT
TRBV4-1	TRBJ1-2	NA	TRBD1	CASSHGGRGISNYGYTF	TGCGCCAGCAGCCACGGGGGCAGGGGGATTAGCAACTATGGCTACACCTTC
TRBV7-9	TRBJ1-1	NA	NA	CASSLQANTEAFF	TGTGCCAGCAGCTTACAGGCGAACACTGAAGCTTTCTTT
TRBV5-5	TRBJ1-1	NA	NA	CASRTGLEAFF	TGTGCCAGCAGAACGGGACTTGAAGCTTTCTTT
TRBV27	TRBJ1-5	NA	NA	CASSLSLGLGPQHF	TGTGCCAGCAGTTTGTCGTTGGGACTTGGGCCCCAGCATTTT
TRBV5-1	TRBJ1-5	NA	TRBD1	CASSFTGGIDQPQHF	TGCGCCAGCAGCTTTACAGGGGGTATTGATCAGCCCCAGCATTTT
TRBV6-6	TRBJ1-2	NA	NA	CASSYGQDNYGYTF	TGTGCCAGCAGTTACGGTCAGGATAACTATGGCTACACCTTC
TRBV5-4	TRBJ1-2	once	NA	CASSLRGLRFSGYGYTF	TGTGCCAGCAGCTTGCGGGGACTTCGTTTTTCGGGCTATGGCTACACCTTC
TRBV4-1	TRBJ2-7	few	NA	CASSRFGTDYEQYF	TGCGCCAGCAGCCGTTTTGGTACAGACTACGAGCAGTACTTC
TRBV6-1	TRBJ2-3	NA	NA	CASSRDFTRTDTQYF	TGTGCCAGCAGCCGGGACTTCACACGCACAGATACGCAGTATTTT
TRBV19	TRBJ2-5	NA	NA	CASSPGQETQYF	TGTGCCAGTAGCCCCGGGCAAGAGACCCAGTACTTC
TRBV10-2	TRBJ2-3	NA	TRBD1	CASSLQGASTDTQYF	TGCGCCAGCAGTCTACAGGGGGCTAGCACAGATACGCAGTATTTT
TRBV7-9	TRBJ2-3	NA	TRBD2	CASSTTSGSGDTQYF	TGTGCCAGCAGCACGACTAGCGGGAGTGGAGATACGCAGTATTTT
TRBV7-9	TRBJ1-5	NA	NA	CASSLNRASQPQHF	TGTGCCAGCAGCTTAAACAGGGCAAGTCAGCCCCAGCATTTT
TRBV19	TRBJ2-2	few	NA	CASSMRSSGELFF	TGTGCCAGTAGTATGCGAAGCTCCGGGGAGCTGTTTTTT
TRBV28	TRBJ2-7	NA	TRBD1	CASSSLTGGYPYEQYF	TGTGCCAGCAGTTCCCTGACAGGGGGCTACCCCTACGAGCAGTACTTC
TRBV4-1	TRBJ2-7	NA	NA	CASSQDPFSYEQYF	TGCGCCAGCAGCCAAGACCCTTTCTCCTACGAGCAGTACTTC
TRBV28	TRBJ2-1	NA	TRBD2	CASRELAGLREQFF	TGTGCCAGCAGGGAACTAGCGGGGCTTAGAGAGCAGTTCTTC
TRBV7-9	TRBJ2-1	few	TRBD1	CAGEKSGGLLYNEQFF	TGTGCCGGCGAAAAATCAGGGGGCCTCTTGTACAATGAGCAGTTCTTC
TRBV18	TRBJ2-3	NA	NA	CASSPLGASTDTQYF	TGTGCCAGCTCACCTTTGGGGGCGAGCACAGATACGCAGTATTTT
TRBV5-1	TRBJ2-2	NA	NA	CASSSGGAAGELFF	TGCGCCAGCAGCTCGGGGGGCGCTGCCGGGGAGCTGTTTTTT
TRBV27	TRBJ2-1	NA	TRBD1	CASRDRFYEQFF	TGTGCCAGCCGGGACAGATTCTATGAGCAGTTCTTC
TRBV5-1	TRBJ2-1	NA	TRBD2	CASSLGLGKDNEQFF	TGCGCCAGCAGTTTGGGACTAGGGAAAGACAATGAGCAGTTCTTC
TRBV29-1	TRBJ1-4	NA	NA	CSVGGGVNEKLFF	TGCAGCGTTGGAGGGGGAGTTAATGAAAAACTGTTTTTT
TRBV7-7	TRBJ2-5	once	TRBD2	CASSLGRGDQETQYF	TGTGCTAGCAGCTTAGGGCGGGGGGACCAAGAGACCCAGTACTTC
TRBV9	TRBJ2-3	NA	NA	CASSKSTGRDTQYF	TGTGCCAGCAGCAAATCGACGGGGAGAGATACGCAGTATTTT
TRBV13	TRBJ2-7	NA	NA	CASSPQSGGGYSYEQYF	TGTGCCAGCAGCCCACAATCAGGGGGAGGCTACTCCTACGAGCAGTACTTC
TRBV4-1	TRBJ1-1	NA	NA	CASSQVIIREGTEAFF	TGCGCCAGCAGCCAAGTTATCATCAGGGAAGGCACTGAAGCTTTCTTT
TRBV5-8	TRBJ1-5	NA	NA	CASSLLRGNQPQHF	TGTGCCAGCAGCTTGTTGAGGGGGAATCAGCCCCAGCATTTT
TRBV30	TRBJ1-2	once	NA	CASKGGHTNYGYTF	TGTGCCTCTAAAGGTGGACACACGAACTATGGCTACACCTTC
TRBV7-6	TRBJ1-1	NA	NA	CASSPFLEDTNTEAFF	TGTGCCAGCAGCCCTTTCCTCGAGGATACAAACACTGAAGCTTTCTTT
TRBV9	TRBJ2-7	NA	TRBD2	CASSGGVASGQRSYEQYF	TGTGCCAGCAGCGGTGGGGTGGCTAGCGGGCAAAGATCCTACGAGCAGTACTTC
TRBV6-6	TRBJ1-2	NA	NA	CASSYSEVTYGYTF	TGTGCCAGCAGTTACTCGGAGGTCACCTATGGCTACACCTTC
TRBV5-1	TRBJ2-2	NA	TRBD1	CASSLLAGGTGELFF	TGCGCCAGCAGCTTGTTGGCAGGGGGCACCGGGGAGCTGTTTTTT
TRBV5-4	TRBJ1-2	NA	NA	CASSSDLAYGYTF	TGTGCCAGCAGCTCTGACTTGGCCTATGGCTACACCTTC
TRBV29-1	TRBJ1-2	NA	NA	CSVEGRVGYTF	TGCAGCGTTGAAGGCAGGGTAGGCTACACCTTC
TRBV6-5	TRBJ1-1	NA	TRBD1	CASSYLRTGLNTEAFF	TGTGCCAGCAGTTATCTCCGGACAGGACTGAACACTGAAGCTTTCTTT
TRBV4-2	TRBJ1-2	NA	NA	CASSQGVGAGAGLYGYTF	TGTGCCAGCAGCCAAGGGGTTGGGGCAGGGGCCGGGCTCTATGGCTACACCTTC
TRBV13	TRBJ1-2	NA	NA	CASSLVGGLDYGYTF	TGTGCCAGCAGCTTAGTGGGGGGTCTTGACTATGGCTACACCTTC
TRBV4-1	TRBJ1-5	NA	TRBD1	CASSQETTGGRGQPQHF	TGCGCCAGCAGCCAAGAGACGACAGGGGGCCGCGGGCAGCCCCAGCATTTT
TRBV10-2	TRBJ1-2	once	TRBD1	CASNWDQGAISGYTF	TGCGCCAGCAATTGGGACCAGGGGGCTATAAGTGGCTACACCTTC
TRBV6-4	TRBJ2-3	NA	TRBD2	CASSDSPSGRRDTQYF	TGTGCCAGCAGTGACTCCCCTAGCGGGAGGAGAGATACGCAGTATTTT
TRBV4-1	TRBJ2-3	NA	TRBD1	CASSHLDRDTDTQYF	TGCGCCAGCAGCCATTTGGACAGGGACACAGATACGCAGTATTTT
TRBV7-2	TRBJ2-3	NA	NA	CASSFNRASTDTQYF	TGTGCCAGCAGCTTCAACAGGGCTAGCACAGATACGCAGTATTTT
TRBV20-1	TRBJ2-5	NA	NA	CSATTRETQYF	TGCAGTGCCACCACTCGGGAGACCCAGTACTTC
TRBV28	TRBJ2-1	NA	NA	CASSYYPWDEQFF	TGTGCCAGCAGTTACTACCCTTGGGATGAGCAGTTCTTC
TRBV16	TRBJ2-7	NA	NA	CASSQSSQVVSYEQYF	TGTGCCAGCAGCCAATCTTCACAGGTAGTATCCTACGAGCAGTACTTC
TRBV5-1	TRBJ1-1	NA	TRBD1	CASSSGQVNTEAFF	TGCGCCAGCAGCTCTGGACAGGTTAACACTGAAGCTTTCTTT
TRBV7-9	TRBJ1-2	NA	TRBD1	CASSPQMTGDGYTF	TGTGCCAGCAGCCCCCAAATGACAGGGGATGGCTACACCTTC
TRBV5-1	TRBJ1-2	NA	NA	CASSARQDTVNYGYTF	TGCGCCAGCAGCGCCCGACAGGACACCGTAAACTATGGCTACACCTTC